These 26 T cell receptor beta chains share one sample of origin, sequenced in a study of blood T cell repertoires in COVID-19. Sequenced by immunoSEQ multiplex PCR; TCRdb stores in-frame clones only, minus some. The sample consists of about 99,000 clones, 60% to 85% of them appearing once. Specimen: peripheral blood. The receptor set was obtained from a woman of 80 years or more with active or convalescent COVID-19.

V usage is TRBV5-4 and J usage is TRBJ1-2; TRBD1 matches at 7 bases. V gave up 1 base and J gave up 3 bases; unmatched junction bases: 18. This CDR3 contains 19 residues. Germline V gene data show CDR1 as SGHNT and CDR2 as YYREEE (reference sequence). The CDR3 sequence is CASSLKEGARRIRHYGYTF. The CDR3 nucleotides are TGTGCCAGCAGCTTGAAGGAGGGGGCGCGCAGGATTAGGCACTATGGCTACACCTTC.

A few counts support this clone. This chain links TRBV5-1 with TRBJ2-4, with D possibly being TRBD1 (5 bases). The germline CDR1 and CDR2 sequences are SGHRS and YFSETQ. V was cut by 0 bases and J by 7 bases, with 14 bases left in between. CDR3 size: 15 residues. CDR3 bases: TGCGCCAGCAGCTTGGACGCTAGGGGTCTTAACATTCAGTACTTC. This gives the protein CASSLDARGLNIQYF.

V gene TRBV27 combines with J gene TRBJ2-2; D gene ambiguous. The CDR3 runs to 14 residues. Trimming took off 5 bases at V and 5 bases at J, with 12 bases between the two ends. CDR1 is MNHEY and CDR2 is SMNVEV in the germline V gene (reference sequence). CDR3 loop: CASSVAARTGELFF. The CDR3 DNA reads as TGTGCCAGCAGTGTTGCGGCTCGGACCGGGGAGCTGTTTTTT.

In this sample, this clone turned up a few times. The CDR3 reads CASRRTAQETQYF. The DNA of the CDR3 is TGTGCCAGCAGGCGGACAGCCCAAGAGACCCAGTACTTC. The V call is TRBV2, the J call TRBJ2-5; weak D call: TRBD1 (6 bases). Germline CDR1 and CDR2: SNHLY and FYNNEI. V was shortened by 6 bases and J by 1 base, with 9 bases between the two germline ends. The CDR3 length is 13 residues.

The count of this clone is one. V gene TRBV7-9 combines with J gene TRBJ2-3, with D tentatively TRBD1 (5 bases). Trimming left V 3 bases short and J 4 bases short, with 11 bases between. This CDR3 comprises 14 residues. In germline, CDR1 is SEHNR, CDR2 FQNEAQ (reference sequence). This CDR3 reads CASSFDQGPDTQYF. CDR3 DNA sequence: TGTGCCAGCAGCTTCGATCAGGGCCCAGATACGCAGTATTTT.

This clone was seen only a few times. The chain uses TRBV7-2 and TRBJ2-7; TRBD1 aligns across 7 bases. Germline V gene sequence: CDR1 SGHTA, CDR2 FQGNSA. J was trimmed by 0 bases and V by 2 bases; bases with no gene match: 10. There are 17 residues in the CDR3. The CDR3 DNA is TGTGCCAGCAGCTTAATAAGTTGGGGACAGAGCTCCTACGAGCAGTACTTC. Residues: CASSLISWGQSSYEQYF.

The V and J genes are TRBV6-4 and TRBJ1-1, with D possibly matching TRBD1 (6 bases). The CDR3 spans 15 residues. Germline CDR1 reads MRHNA; CDR2 reads SNTAGT. V shed 6 bases and J shed 1 base, with 15 bases lying between them. In nucleotides, the CDR3 is TGTGCCAGCAGCCGGACACAGGGACCGAACACTGAAGCTTTCTTT. Its protein product is CASSRTQGPNTEAFF.

V is TRBV15 and J is TRBJ2-4, with 12 bases aligning to TRBD2. CDR3 length: 13 amino acids. V was pared by 4 bases and J by 13 bases, with 5 bases of the junction left unmatched. From germline, CDR1 is LNHNV and CDR2 YYDKDF (reference sequence). The CDR3 spells CATSNGLAGFQYF. The CDR3 DNA reads as TGTGCCACCAGCAATGGACTAGCGGGGTTCCAGTACTTC.

A word on this clone: Within the sample, other DNA sequences also encode this same CDR3. The rearrangement joins TRBV12-3 or TRBV12-4 to TRBJ2-5, with D hard to call. The CDR3 contains 11 residues. Deletions cut 3 bases from V and 5 bases from J, with 4 bases between. CDR3 bases: TGTGCCAGCAGTTTCGGGGAGACCCAGTACTTC. Protein sequence: CASSFGETQYF.

The rearrangement links TRBV27 to TRBJ1-4; 8 bases align to TRBD1. J was trimmed by 4 bases and V by 5 bases; bases with no gene match: 3. The length of the CDR3 is 14 residues. Germline assignment: CDR1 MNHEY and CDR2 SMNVEV (reference sequence). The CDR3 DNA reads TGTGCCAGCAGTCGGGGACAGGATAATGAAAAACTGTTTTTT. Protein: CASSRGQDNEKLFF.

The chain carries TRBV2 and TRBJ2-7; 8 bases agree with TRBD1. Germline V lookup: CDR1 SNHLY, CDR2 FYNNEI. This CDR3 comprises 14 residues. The V and J ends lost 6 bases and 1 base, in that order; junction bases with no gene match: 5. CDR3 in DNA: TGTGCCAGCAGAGCCGGGACAGGTTCCTACGAGCAGTACTTC. It yields the protein CASRAGTGSYEQYF.

The chain is built from TRBV5-6 and TRBJ2-7; a weak D match, TRBD2 (6 bases). V lost 1 base and J 0 bases, leaving 8 bases between the germline ends. The CDR3 contains 14 residues. Germline V CDR1 and CDR2: SGHDT, YYEEEE. CDR3 in DNA: TGTGCCAGCAGCTTGACTAGCACCTCCTACGAGCAGTACTTC. Protein: CASSLTSTSYEQYF.

This clone has only a few counts. The V call is TRBV7-3, the J call TRBJ1-1, with a weak D call TRBD1 (6 bases). V lost 7 bases and J lost 5, with 14 bases in between. The germline CDR1 and CDR2 sequences are SGHTA and FQGTGA. CDR3 length: 13 residues. The DNA of the CDR3 is TGTGCCAGCATCAACAGGGAAGGGACTGAAGCTTTCTTT. Translation: CASINREGTEAFF.

CDR3 in amino acids: CASSVAWGPGEKLFF. The CDR3 region has the DNA TGTGCCAGCAGCGTAGCATGGGGGCCCGGTGAAAAACTGTTTTTT. The V gene is TRBV9, the J gene TRBJ1-4; D is possibly TRBD1 (6 bases). The CDR3 length is 15 residues. V was shortened by 0 bases and J by 7 bases, with 13 bases between the two germline ends. Germline V gene sequence: CDR1 SGDLS, CDR2 YYNGEE.

The chain is built from TRBV6-5 and TRBJ2-7, with 9 positions matching TRBD2. The germline gives CDR1 MNHEY, CDR2 SVGAGI. The CDR3 consists of 15 residues. V lost 11 bases to trimming and J lost 3 bases; unmatched junction nucleotides: 14. The CDR3 here is CACKGGASGDYEQYF. The DNA of the CDR3 is TGTGCCTGCAAAGGTGGGGCTAGCGGGGACTACGAGCAGTACTTC.

The chain carries TRBV9 and TRBJ2-3; D not certain. The CDR3 is 15 residues long. From germline, CDR1 is SGDLS and CDR2 YYNGEE. V was shortened by 0 bases and J by 2 bases, with 10 bases between the two germline ends. This chain's CDR3 is CASSVGLAPTDTQYF. The CDR3 region has the DNA TGTGCCAGCAGCGTAGGGCTGGCCCCCACAGATACGCAGTATTTT.

The chain couples TRBV11-3 to TRBJ2-1; 10 bases align to TRBD2. This CDR3 spans 14 amino acids. Trimming took 5 bases from V and 5 from J; bases not matched to a gene: 3. CDR1 and CDR2 (germline): SGHNT, YENEEA. Here the CDR3 DNA reads TGTGCCAGCAGCCTGGGACTAGCGAACAATGAGCAGTTCTTC. The encoded protein is CASSLGLANNEQFF.

The genes are TRBV19 and TRBJ2-7; 11 nucleotides agree with TRBD1. The germline V gene encodes CDR1 LNHDA and CDR2 SQIVND (reference sequence). The V and J ends lost 3 bases and 3 bases, in that order; junction bases with no gene match: 1. The CDR3 consists of 14 residues. CDR3 in DNA: TGTGCCAGTAGTATCGGGACAGGGGGCTACGAGCAGTACTTC. It specifies CASSIGTGGYEQYF.

This clone was recorded a few times. The rearrangement links TRBV5-1 to TRBJ2-7; 11 nucleotides agree with TRBD1. CDR3 size: 19 residues. Trimming cost V 0 bases and J 0 bases; bases outside gene matches: 11. In germline, CDR1 is SGHRS, CDR2 YFSETQ. CDR3 bases: TGCGCCAGCAGCTTGGGTCTCGCGGGGACAGGGGGTCCCTCCTACGAGCAGTACTTC. Translation gives CASSLGLAGTGGPSYEQYF.

This clone was recorded once. This chain uses TRBV5-1 with TRBJ2-7; D is perhaps TRBD1 (5 bases). Germline V gene lookup returns CDR1 SGHRS and CDR2 YFSETQ. There are 13 residues in the CDR3. Trimming left V 4 bases short and J 5 bases short, with 13 bases between. The CDR3 DNA follows: TGCGCCAGCAGCCCCCAGGGATCGGACGAGCAGTACTTC. Residues: CASSPQGSDEQYF. The full variable domain, completed using reference TRBV5-1 and TRBJ2-7, is KAGVTQTPRYLIKTRGQQVTLSCSPISGHRSVSWYQQTPGQGLQFLFEYFSETQRNKGNFPGRFSGRQFSNSRSEMNVSTLELGDSALYLCASSPQGSDEQYFGPGTRLTVT.

The chain uses TRBV9 and TRBJ2-3, with unresolved D. From germline, CDR1 is SGDLS and CDR2 YYNGEE. V was pared by 0 bases and J by 5 bases, with 13 bases between. This CDR3 contains 15 residues. CDR3 sequence reads: CASSVAPAVGDTQYF. CDR3 sequence (DNA): TGTGCCAGCAGCGTAGCCCCCGCCGTCGGAGATACGCAGTATTTT.

V usage is TRBV21-1 and J usage is TRBJ2-5; the table names TRBD2, a call not compared with the DNA. TRBV21-1 is a pseudogene locus. The CDR3 sequence is 17 residues long. The CDR3 reads CASSKERETEGQETQYF. The CDR3 DNA reads TGTGCCAGCAGCAAAGAAAGGGAGACGGAGGGGCAAGAGACCCAGTACTTC.

This clone was recorded a few times. V and J are TRBV18 and TRBJ2-1; tentative D call: TRBD2 (6 bases). Germline V gene sequence: CDR1 KGHSH, CDR2 LQKENI. This CDR3 spans 14 amino acids. V was trimmed by 3 bases and J by 10 bases, leaving 16 bases between them. The CDR3 spells CASSPPNSGAEQFF. DNA of the CDR3: TGTGCCAGCTCACCTCCTAATAGCGGAGCGGAGCAGTTCTTC.

This chain joins TRBV2 and TRBJ1-5; a possible D gene is TRBD1 (5 bases). Germline CDR1 reads SNHLY; CDR2 reads FYNNEI. The length of the CDR3 is 14 residues. V dropped 7 bases and J dropped 0 bases, with 10 bases sitting between them. The CDR3 bases are TGTGCCAGCATGGGACTCTATAGCAATCAGCCCCAGCATTTT. Encoded protein: CASMGLYSNQPQHF.

The rearrangement links TRBV5-4 to TRBJ2-3; 8 bases match TRBD2. This CDR3 contains 16 residues. J was trimmed by 4 bases and V by 4 bases; bases with no gene match: 11. Germline V gene lookup returns CDR1 SGHNT and CDR2 YYREEE (reference sequence). CDR3 region: CASSLAGTRSADTQYF. CDR3 DNA sequence: TGTGCCAGCAGCCTGGCCGGGACTAGGAGTGCAGATACGCAGTATTTT.

The V gene is TRBV29-1, the J gene TRBJ2-1; 8 bases align to TRBD2. The CDR3 runs 11 residues. The germline gives CDR1 SQVTM, CDR2 ANQGSEA. The CDR3 reads CSTGGDGEQFF. The CDR3 region has the DNA TGCAGTACGGGGGGGGATGGTGAGCAGTTCTTC.